The entry that follows covers one TCR beta chain sequence. These data come from a study of monozygotic twins with inflammatory bowel disease. TCRdb reanalyzed the 5' RACE reads and collapses them to one entry per CDR3 protein, without DNA. Reported are around 410,000 distinct CDR3 sequences; the ten largest clones contain 2% to 2.5%. This CDR3 region has 15 residues. From germline, CDR1 is LGHDT and CDR2 YNNKEL (reference sequence). The J gene is TRBJ2-3, the V gene TRBV3-1; TCRdb's assignment of TRBD1 cannot be checked, as there is no DNA. The receptor was derived from a human donor with ulcerative colitis or Crohn's disease, or a healthy co-twin of an affected twin (not recorded which). The sequencing sample was made of blood. Here the CDR3 reads CASSQDALYTDTQYF.